The entry that follows covers one TCR beta chain sequence. What it recognizes is unknown. The entry originates in a study of blood T cells in healthy people across ages. Notes on the study in general: The study found more naive CD4+ cells and higher diversity in long-lived than aged donors.

The V gene lost 6 bases and the J gene lost 4 bases, with 15 bases spanning the gap. The CDR3 loop spans 14 amino acids. Germline CDR1 and CDR2: MDHEN and SYDVKM. PCR was performed a second time for 7 to 11 cycles using a sample-barcoded 5' primer and a J-beta primer mix. MiXCR, applied by TCRdb to the 5' RACE reads, yields one record per CDR3 protein. The data contain about 1.4 million distinct CDR3 sequences, roughly 60% of them seen just once; the ten biggest clones take up more than 6%. The specimen sequenced was blood. The chain is built from TRBV28 and TRBJ1-2, with a tentative D call TRBD1 (5 bases). This receptor was taken from a man younger than 30 in good health. The CDR3 loop is CASSLTAQAYGYTF. CDR3 bases: TGTGCCAGCAGCCTGACAGCCCAGGCCTATGGCTACACCTTC.